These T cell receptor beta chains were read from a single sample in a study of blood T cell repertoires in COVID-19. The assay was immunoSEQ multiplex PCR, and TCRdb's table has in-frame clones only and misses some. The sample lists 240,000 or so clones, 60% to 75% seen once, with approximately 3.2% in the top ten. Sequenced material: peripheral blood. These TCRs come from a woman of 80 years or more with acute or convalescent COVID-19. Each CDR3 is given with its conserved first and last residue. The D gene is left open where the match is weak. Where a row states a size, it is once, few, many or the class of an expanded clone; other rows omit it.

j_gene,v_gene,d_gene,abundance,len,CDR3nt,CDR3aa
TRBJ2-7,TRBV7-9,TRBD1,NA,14,TGTGCCAGCAGCCCGTGGGACAGGGTCTACGAGCAGTACTTC,CASSPWDRVYEQYF
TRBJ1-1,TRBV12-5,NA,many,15,TGTGCTAGTGGTCCCCCCCGGGGATTGAACACTGAAGCTTTCTTT,CASGPPRGLNTEAFF
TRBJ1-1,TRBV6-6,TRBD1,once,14,TGTGCCAGCAGTCCAACGGGACAGACTCCCGAAGCTTTCTTT,CASSPTGQTPEAFF
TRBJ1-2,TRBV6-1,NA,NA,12,TGTGCCAGCAGTCCTCTGGCGGGGGGCTACACCTTC,CASSPLAGGYTF
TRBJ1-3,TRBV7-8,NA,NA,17,TGTGCCAGCAGCTTAGGTCGGGGGGGGCTTCAAGGAAACACCATATATTTT,CASSLGRGGLQGNTIYF
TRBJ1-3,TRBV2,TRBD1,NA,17,TGTGCCAGCACCATGGACAGGGGGTATCTCTCTGGAAACACCATATATTTT,CASTMDRGYLSGNTIYF
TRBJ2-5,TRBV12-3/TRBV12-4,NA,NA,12,TGTGCCAGCAGTTTTCCTGAAGAGACCCAGTACTTC,CASSFPEETQYF
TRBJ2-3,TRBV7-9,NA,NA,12,TGTGCCAGCAGCGTAAGCACAGATACGCAGTATTTT,CASSVSTDTQYF
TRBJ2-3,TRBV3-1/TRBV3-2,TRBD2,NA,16,TGTGCCAGCAGCCAAAGGGCGGGCGGGGGGGCCGGTACGCAGTATTTT,CASSQRAGGGAGTQYF
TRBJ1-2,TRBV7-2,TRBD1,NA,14,TGTGCCAGCAGCATTCCAGACAGGGGGTATGGCTACACCTTC,CASSIPDRGYGYTF
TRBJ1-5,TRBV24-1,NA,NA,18,TGTGCCACCAGTGACCACTCTACAGGAAAGTATAGCAATCAGCCCCAGCATTTT,CATSDHSTGKYSNQPQHF
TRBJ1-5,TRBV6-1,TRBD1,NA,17,TGTGCCAGCAGTGCCTCCTACTCGGGACAGGATAATCAGCCCCAGCATTTT,CASSASYSGQDNQPQHF
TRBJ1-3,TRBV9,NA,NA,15,TGTGCCAGCAGCGTAACCGTGGGAGAGAGAAACACCATATATTTT,CASSVTVGERNTIYF
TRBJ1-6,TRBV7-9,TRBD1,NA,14,TGTGCCAGCAGCTTGACAGGGTATAATTCACCCCTCCACTTT,CASSLTGYNSPLHF
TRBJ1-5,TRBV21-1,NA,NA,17,TGTGCCAGCAGCAAAAGAAGAGGGGGACGGCCAAATCAGCCCCAGCATTTT,CASSKRRGGRPNQPQHF
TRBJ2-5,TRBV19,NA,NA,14,TGTGCCAGTAGTATACTAGGCCTGCTGGAGACCCAGTACTTC,CASSILGLLETQYF
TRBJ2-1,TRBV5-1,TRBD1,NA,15,TGCGCCAGCAGCTTTTACAGGGGTACATACAATGAGCAGTTCTTC,CASSFYRGTYNEQFF
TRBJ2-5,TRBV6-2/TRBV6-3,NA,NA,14,TGTGCCAGCAGTTGCCTACAGGGAAAGGAGACCCAGTACTTC,CASSCLQGKETQYF
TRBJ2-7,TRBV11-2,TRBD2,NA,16,TGTGCCAGCAGCTTAATGGGCGGGGGGATCTCCTACGAGCAGTACTTC,CASSLMGGGISYEQYF
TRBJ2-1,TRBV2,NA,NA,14,TGTGCCAGCAGCTTCGACAGCAAACCCTATGAGCAGTTCTTC,CASSFDSKPYEQFF
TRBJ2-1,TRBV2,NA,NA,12,TGTGCCAGCAGGGACTCTCTGGGTGAGCAGTTCTTC,CASRDSLGEQFF
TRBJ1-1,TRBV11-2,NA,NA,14,TGTGCCAGCAGCTTACACAGACAGAACACTGAAGCTTTCTTT,CASSLHRQNTEAFF
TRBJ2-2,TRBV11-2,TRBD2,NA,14,TGTGCCAGCAGGTTTAGCGGGAGTAGAGGGGAGCTGTTTTTT,CASRFSGSRGELFF
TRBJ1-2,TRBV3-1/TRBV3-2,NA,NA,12,TGTGCCAGCAGCCAATCGGGAATTGGCTACACCTTC,CASSQSGIGYTF
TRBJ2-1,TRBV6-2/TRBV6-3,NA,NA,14,TGTGCCAGCAGTTACTCGAGGCCACGGGATCAGCAGTTCTTC,CASSYSRPRDQQFF
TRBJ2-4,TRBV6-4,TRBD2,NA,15,TGTGCCAGCAGTGACCGGACTAGCGGGGCTAGCATTCAGTACTTC,CASSDRTSGASIQYF
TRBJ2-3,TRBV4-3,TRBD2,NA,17,TGCGCCAGCAGCCAGGAGACTAGCGGGGGATCGGGAGATACGCAGTATTTT,CASSQETSGGSGDTQYF
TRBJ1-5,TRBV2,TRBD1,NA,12,TGTGCCAGCGGACAGGGCCCCCAGCCCCAGCATTTT,CASGQGPQPQHF
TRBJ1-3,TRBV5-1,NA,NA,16,TGCGCCAGCAGCTTGGGAGGCCCTAGCTCTGGAAACACCATATATTTT,CASSLGGPSSGNTIYF
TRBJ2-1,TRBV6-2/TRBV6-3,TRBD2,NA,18,TGTGCCAGCAGTTACTCGATCGTAACTAGCGGTGCCTACAATGAGCAGTTCTTC,CASSYSIVTSGAYNEQFF
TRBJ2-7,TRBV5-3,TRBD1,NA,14,TGTGCCAGAAGCGGCTGGGGCAGGGGGCGCGAGCAGTACTTC,CARSGWGRGREQYF
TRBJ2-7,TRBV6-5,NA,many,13,TGTGCCAGCAGTCCCGCCAGCTCCTACGAGCAGTACTTC,CASSPASSYEQYF
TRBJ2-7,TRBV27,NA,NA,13,TGTGCCAGCAGTTTAAAACAGTCCTACGAGCAGTACTTC,CASSLKQSYEQYF
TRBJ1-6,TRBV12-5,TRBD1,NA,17,TGTGCTAGTGGTTTGGTACTTTTGGGACAGGGAACTTCACCCCTCCACTTT,CASGLVLLGQGTSPLHF
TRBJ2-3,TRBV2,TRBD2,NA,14,TGTGCCAGCCAGCGGGGGGCTTTCACAGATACGCAGTATTTT,CASQRGAFTDTQYF
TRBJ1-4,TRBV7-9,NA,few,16,TGTGCCAGCAGCTCTACACTCAGGGGCCTTCGGGAAAAACTGTTTTTT,CASSSTLRGLREKLFF
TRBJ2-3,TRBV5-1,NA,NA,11,TGCGCCAGCAGCGCTGGAGGTACGCAGTATTTT,CASSAGGTQYF
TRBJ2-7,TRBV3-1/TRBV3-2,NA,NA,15,TGTGCCAGCAGCCAAGGGCCAGGGGCGAGGATCGAGCAGTACTTC,CASSQGPGARIEQYF
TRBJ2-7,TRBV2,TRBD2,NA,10,TGTGCCAGCACAGGGACTAGGCAGTACTTC,CASTGTRQYF